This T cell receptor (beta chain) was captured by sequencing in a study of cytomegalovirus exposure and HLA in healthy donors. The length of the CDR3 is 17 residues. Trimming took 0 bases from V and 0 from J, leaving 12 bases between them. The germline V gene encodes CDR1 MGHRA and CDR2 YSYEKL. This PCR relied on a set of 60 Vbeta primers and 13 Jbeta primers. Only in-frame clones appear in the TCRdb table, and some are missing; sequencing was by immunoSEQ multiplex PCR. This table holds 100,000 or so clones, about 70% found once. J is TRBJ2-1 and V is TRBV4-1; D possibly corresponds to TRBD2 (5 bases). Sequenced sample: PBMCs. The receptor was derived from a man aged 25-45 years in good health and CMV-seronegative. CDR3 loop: CASSQDQGTSSYNEQFF. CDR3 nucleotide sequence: TGCGCCAGCAGCCAAGATCAAGGTACTAGCTCCTACAATGAGCAGTTCTTC.